This paragraph covers one T cell receptor (beta chain) sequence. The V end lost 4 bases, the J end lost 11 bases, and 9 bases lay between the germline ends. CDR3 length: 11 residues. These data originate in a study of control samples from healthy donors and cancer patients. The repertoire was sequenced with immunoSEQ multiplex PCR; TCRdb's copy has only in-frame clones and lacks some. The data show some 29,000 clones, nearly 90% seen once. What was sequenced was formalin-fixed, paraffin-embedded tissue. The chain has TRBV12-3 or TRBV12-4 and TRBJ1-3; D not certain. This TCR was recovered from a female donor with melanoma. Here the CDR3 DNA reads TGTGCCAGCAGTTCCCCCTCCCCCATATATTTT. This translates into CASSSPSPIYF.